The rows below give T cell receptor beta chains drawn from one sample of a study of CD8 T cells in ankylosing spondylitis. TCRdb fed the 5' RACE reads into MiXCR, producing one record per CDR3 protein. Of 110,000 to 150,000 distinct CDR3 sequences in the sample, 7% to 10% were seen once. The sequencing sample was made of synovial fluid, either unsorted or a sorted T cell fraction (not recorded which). These receptors were collected from a male donor with ankylosing spondylitis. The CDR3 runs from the conserved cysteine through the conserved F or W. Each record gives: V gene, J gene, clone size, D gene, CDR3 DNA, CDR3 protein. D genes are given only for firm matches. Not every row has a clone size; where given, it reads once, few, many or a size class.

TRBV7-9	TRBJ1-2	few	NA	TGTGCCAGCAGCTTATGGGGGAACGGTGGCTACACCTTC	CASSLWGNGGYTF
TRBV2	TRBJ1-1	many	NA	TGTGCCAGCAGTGTTAGGGGAGGTACTGAAGCTTTCTTT	CASSVRGGTEAFF
TRBV2	TRBJ2-1	NA	TRBD2	TGTGCCAGCAGTAAGCGGGATCTCTACAATGAGCAGTTCTTC	CASSKRDLYNEQFF
TRBV15	TRBJ1-4	many	NA	TGTGCCACCAGCAGAGTACCAACAACTAATGAAAAACTGTTTTTT	CATSRVPTTNEKLFF
TRBV6-1	TRBJ2-7	NA	NA	TGTGCCAGCAGTGAAATAGCAAGTGATGGTGCCTACGAGCAGTACTTC	CASSEIASDGAYEQYF
TRBV7-9	TRBJ1-2	many	NA	TGTGCCAGCAGCTTAGAGGTGGAGGGAGATGGCTACACCTTC	CASSLEVEGDGYTF
TRBV20-1	TRBJ2-5	many	NA	TGCAGTGCAGTCAAGACGGAGACCCAGTACTTC	CSAVKTETQYF
TRBV5-1	TRBJ1-1	NA	TRBD1	TGCGCCAGCGGAACAGGACAGGGGGCTTCTGGAGCTTTCTTT	CASGTGQGASGAFF
TRBV14	TRBJ1-5	many	TRBD1	TGTGCCAGCAGCCAAGATATGACAGGGGAAAATCAGCCCCAGCATTTT	CASSQDMTGENQPQHF
TRBV12-3/TRBV12-4	TRBJ1-4	many	NA	TGTGCCAGCAGTCCCAACAGTAATGAAAAACTGTTTTTT	CASSPNSNEKLFF
TRBV10-1	TRBJ1-3	NA	NA	TGCGCCAGCAGTGATAGCGCTGGAAACACCATATATTTT	CASSDSAGNTIYF
TRBV14	TRBJ2-3	few	NA	TGTGCCAGCAGCCAGAGCGGCACAGATACGCAGTATTTT	CASSQSGTDTQYF
TRBV4-2	TRBJ2-1	many	TRBD2	TGTGCCAGCAGCCTATCTTCCGGGACTAGGACTTACAATGAGCAGTTCTTC	CASSLSSGTRTYNEQFF
TRBV4-2	TRBJ2-7	NA	NA	TGTGCCAGCAGCCAAGATGTGTCCCGGGGAGGAGGATACGAGCAGTACTTC	CASSQDVSRGGGYEQYF
TRBV4-2	TRBJ1-5	NA	NA	TGTGCCAGCAGCCCCCGAGCGAATCTCGGTCAGCCCCAGCATTTT	CASSPRANLGQPQHF
TRBV6-1	TRBJ2-1	many	NA	TGTGCCAGCGGTGGGCACAACTCCTACAATGAGCAGTTCTTC	CASGGHNSYNEQFF
TRBV20-1	TRBJ1-5	few	NA	TGCAGTTCGGTCAGAGGTGGCAATCAGCCCCAGCATTTT	CSSVRGGNQPQHF
TRBV18	TRBJ2-3	many	NA	TGTGCCAGCTCACTAACCTCGGACTCACCCCAGTATTTT	CASSLTSDSPQYF
TRBV20-1	TRBJ2-7	many	NA	TGCAGTGCACAGAGGAGGGAGTGGCCCTACGAGCAGTACTTC	CSAQRREWPYEQYF
TRBV5-1	TRBJ2-2	few	TRBD1	TGCGCCAGCAGCTTAACAGGGGGAACCGGGGAGCTGTTTTTT	CASSLTGGTGELFF
TRBV20-1	TRBJ1-4	few	TRBD1	TGCAGTGCTGGACAGGGAGTCAATGAAAAACTGTTTTTT	CSAGQGVNEKLFF
TRBV7-8	TRBJ2-5	few	TRBD2	TGTGCCAGCAGCCCACGGACTAGCGGGGTGGAAGAGACCCAGTACTTC	CASSPRTSGVEETQYF